This T cell receptor delta chain was identified in a study of Vδ1+ human thymocytes. Findings of the study overall: Approximately 19% of thymic delta-chain sequences were Vdelta2, with few Vdelta3, unlike blood Vdelta1+ controls. In the thymus, TRG and TRD repertoires looked highly polyclonal with Gaussian CDR3 lengths.

On this clone: Its antigen remains unidentified. Other nucleotide sequences from this sample produce the same CDR3.

Vdelta1+ thymocyte sorts reached between about 98% and 99.6% purity. The template was reverse-transcribed extracted RNA. The CDR3 regions were amplified by multiplex PCR from V-gene primers to a constant-region primer. TCRdb used CATT to re-call clones from the multiplex PCR reads. The data hold tens of thousands of delta-chain clones, with 29% observed a single time. V was trimmed by 0 bases and J by 0 bases, leaving 2 bases between them. CDR1 TSWWSYY and CDR2 QGS come from the germline V gene. The CDR3 has 13 residues. The sequenced sample consisted of Vdelta1+ gamma-delta thymocytes from the thymus. Subset denoted: FACS-sorted CD3+ TCRalphabeta- TCRVdelta1+ TCRVdelta2- thymocytes. The genes are TRDV1 and TRDJ1; D is unresolved. The clonotype comes from a boy under two years old who had congenital heart surgery. The CDR3 reads CALGELDTDKLIF. DNA of the CDR3: TGTGCTCTTGGGGAACTTGACACCGATAAACTCATCTTT.